This is a list of T cell receptor beta chains from one sample in a study of PD-1 blockade in classical Hodgkin lymphoma. Only in-frame clones appear in the TCRdb table, and some are missing; sequencing was by immunoSEQ multiplex PCR. Here the sample spans about 27,000 clones, about 85% being singletons. The source was CD4+ T cells from blood, collected before the fourth cycle of nivolumab. These receptors were collected from a human donor with classical Hodgkin lymphoma. CDR3s include the opening cysteine and the closing phenylalanine or tryptophan. D genes are given only for firm matches. Clone size, where shown, is once, few, many, or a class for clones that have expanded.

size	V	J	D	CDR3	DNA
NA	TRBV2	TRBJ2-3	NA	CASSLERVRDTQYF	TGTGCCAGCAGTCTGGAAAGAGTACGAGATACGCAGTATTTT
NA	TRBV9	TRBJ2-6	NA	CASSVSGANVLTF	TGTGCCAGCAGCGTATCTGGGGCCAACGTCCTGACTTTC
NA	TRBV5-5	TRBJ1-5	NA	CASSLALRSNQPQHF	TGTGCCAGCAGCTTGGCCCTCAGAAGCAATCAGCCCCAGCATTTT
NA	TRBV5-4	TRBJ2-1	TRBD2	CASSRSVSSGRGGYYNEQFF	TGTGCCAGCAGCCGGTCGGTTTCGTCAGGTCGGGGAGGGTATTATAATGAGCAGTTCTTC
NA	TRBV2	TRBJ1-2	NA	CASSELGNYGYTF	TGTGCCAGCAGTGAACTGGGAAACTATGGCTACACCTTC
NA	TRBV6-1	TRBJ1-2	TRBD1	CASSGGRGDYGYTF	TGTGCCAGCAGTGGGGGCAGGGGGGACTATGGCTACACCTTC
NA	TRBV7-2	TRBJ2-5	NA	CASSYDSAETQYF	TGTGCCAGCAGCTACGACAGTGCGGAGACCCAGTACTTC
few	TRBV19	TRBJ1-2	TRBD1	CASRRTGANYGYTF	TGTGCCAGTAGGAGGACAGGGGCTAACTATGGCTACACCTTC
NA	TRBV27	TRBJ2-2	NA	CASSPKWGVSGELFF	TGTGCCAGCAGTCCCAAGTGGGGAGTTTCCGGGGAGCTGTTTTTT
NA	TRBV6-5	TRBJ2-2	TRBD2	CASSYSRLAGTGELFF	TGTGCCAGCAGTTACTCGAGACTAGCGGGAACCGGGGAGCTGTTTTTT
NA	TRBV7-9	TRBJ2-1	NA	CASSPPGPVYNEQFF	TGTGCCAGCAGCCCGCCCGGGCCTGTTTACAATGAGCAGTTCTTC
NA	TRBV18	TRBJ2-2	NA	CASSTQGSGTGELFF	TGTGCCAGCTCAACCCAGGGGTCGGGCACCGGGGAGCTGTTTTTT
NA	TRBV11-3	TRBJ2-2	TRBD2	CASTLSGSGELFF	TGTGCCAGCACCTTAAGCGGGAGTGGGGAGCTGTTTTTT
NA	TRBV2	TRBJ2-7	NA	CASSGEAYEQYF	TGTGCCAGCAGCGGCGAGGCCTACGAGCAGTACTTC
NA	TRBV28	TRBJ2-5	NA	CASSLVAGHLQETQYF	TGTGCCAGCAGTTTGGTGGCAGGGCATCTCCAAGAGACCCAGTACTTC
NA	TRBV9	TRBJ2-7	TRBD2	CASSVSGSLAYEQYF	TGTGCCAGCAGCGTTAGCGGGAGCCTCGCCTACGAGCAGTACTTC
NA	TRBV30	TRBJ2-7	NA	CAWRGPGSVYEQYF	TGTGCCTGGAGGGGACCGGGTTCAGTGTACGAGCAGTACTTC
NA	TRBV5-4	TRBJ1-2	NA	CASSLNGGYGYTF	TGTGCCAGCAGCTTGAACGGGGGCTATGGCTACACCTTC
NA	TRBV6-5	TRBJ1-4	NA	CASSYSPTARREKLFF	TGTGCCAGCAGTTACTCTCCGACAGCCCGGAGGGAAAAACTGTTTTTT
NA	TRBV25-1	TRBJ1-2	TRBD1	CASGGTAYGYTF	TGTGCCAGCGGGGGGACAGCCTATGGCTACACCTTC
few	TRBV5-6	TRBJ2-7	NA	CASSPRQLTGRYEQYF	TGTGCCAGCAGCCCTAGACAGTTAACTGGACGCTACGAGCAGTACTTC
NA	TRBV4-3	TRBJ1-2	NA	CASSQDPGGPNYGYTF	TGCGCCAGCAGCCAAGATCCGGGGGGCCCTAACTATGGCTACACCTTC
NA	TRBV6-1	TRBJ1-2	NA	CASSVAGTYGYTF	TGTGCCAGCAGTGTGGCAGGAACCTATGGCTACACCTTC
NA	TRBV4-2	TRBJ2-7	NA	CASSHADRGSGRTPYEQYF	TGTGCCAGCAGCCACGCGGACAGGGGCAGCGGGAGAACCCCCTACGAGCAGTACTTC
NA	TRBV28	TRBJ1-2	NA	CASSPGGYPNYGYTF	TGTGCCAGCAGTCCCGGGGGATACCCTAACTATGGCTACACCTTC
NA	TRBV4-2	TRBJ2-2	TRBD2	CASSYRLAVNTGELFF	TGTGCCAGCAGCTACAGACTAGCGGTGAACACCGGGGAGCTGTTTTTT
NA	TRBV5-5	TRBJ2-2	NA	CASNSGPPANTGELFF	TGTGCCAGCAATAGTGGGCCCCCTGCGAACACCGGGGAGCTGTTTTTT
NA	TRBV30	TRBJ2-6	TRBD1	CAWSAGTGHSGANVLTF	TGTGCCTGGAGTGCCGGGACAGGCCACTCTGGGGCCAACGTCCTGACTTTC
NA	TRBV25-1	TRBJ2-7	TRBD1	CASSDGDRGYEQYF	TGTGCCAGCAGTGACGGGGACAGGGGCTACGAGCAGTACTTC
NA	TRBV5-1	TRBJ1-2	NA	CASSSPQGSGYGYTF	TGCGCCAGCAGCTCCCCACAGGGATCGGGCTATGGCTACACCTTC
NA	TRBV28	TRBJ1-5	NA	CASSLLQGSQHF	TGTGCCAGCAGTTTACTTCAGGGGTCCCAGCATTTT
NA	TRBV6-5	TRBJ2-7	NA	CASSYVSPNYEQYF	TGTGCCAGCAGTTACGTGAGCCCGAACTACGAGCAGTACTTC
NA	TRBV30	TRBJ2-3	NA	CAWRAPATDTQYF	TGTGCCTGGAGGGCACCGGCCACAGATACGCAGTATTTT
NA	TRBV14	TRBJ1-4	NA	CASSLWGSANEKLFF	TGTGCCAGCAGCCTATGGGGCTCGGCTAATGAAAAACTGTTTTTT
NA	TRBV7-2	TRBJ1-6	NA	CASSLAGTPNSPLHF	TGTGCCAGCAGCTTAGCCGGGACACCTAATTCACCCCTCCACTTT
NA	TRBV11-2	TRBJ1-1	NA	CASSKEQNTEAFF	TGTGCCAGCAGTAAAGAACAGAACACTGAAGCTTTCTTT
NA	TRBV10-2	TRBJ1-1	NA	CASRTGNTEAFF	TGCGCCAGCAGGACAGGGAACACTGAAGCTTTCTTT
NA	TRBV2	TRBJ2-7	NA	CASMGQGAPSYEQYF	TGTGCCAGCATGGGGCAAGGGGCCCCCTCCTACGAGCAGTACTTC
NA	TRBV7-9	TRBJ2-1	TRBD1	CASSLDPTGTGDNEQFF	TGTGCCAGCAGCTTAGACCCTACCGGGACAGGTGACAATGAGCAGTTCTTC